The clone carrying this TCR beta chain was found once. Its antigen remains unidentified. The sample belongs to a study of shared clonotypes between healthy human individuals. Notes on the study in general: Specimens sampled were limited to blood, with tissue repertoires likely differing.

Naive CD8 cells lacked CD45RO and underwent positive selection for CCR7, leaving out terminally differentiated effector memory CD45RA+ cells. Germline V gene lookup returns CDR1 MNHEY and CDR2 SMNVEV (reference sequence). V gave up 6 bases and J gave up 5 bases; unmatched junction bases: 8. CDR3 length: 14 amino acids. As originally analysed: Quality scores were absent from the junction-only immunoSEQ sequences, so filtering differed. Method: immunoSEQ multiplex PCR; TCRdb's copy keeps in-frame clones and lacks some. That table is the source of V, J and clone size, and D and trimming were worked out from the DNA. In the table there are under 1 million clones, 95% to 97% of which are singletons.

V gene TRBV27 combines with J gene TRBJ2-5; TRBD1 agrees at 8 bases. The sequence derives from a man aged 25-40 years in good health. Sequences were obtained from naive CD8+ T cells sorted from blood. CDR3 nucleotide sequence: TGTGCCAGCAGGACAGGGGTCGGCGGGGAGACCCAGTACTTC. Residues: CASRTGVGGETQYF.